This T cell receptor (beta chain) came from a study of B cell selection in AIRE deficiency. General study points: TCRbeta-only data showed 30% to 40% of shared healthy Treg sequences in healthy Tconv. Tconv and Treg cells from AIRE-deficient patients resembled healthy donors in TCRBV usage, CDR3 length and diversity. About a third of healthy-donor shared Treg TCRbeta sequences appeared in patient Tconv cells. Of some 3,700 shared Treg TCRbeta sequences, 25% to 35% were healthy-donor-only and 7% to 9.5% patient-only.

A note on this clone: Its antigen is undetermined.

The CDR3 is 12 amino acids. CDR1 is SGHTA, CDR2 FQGTGA, per germline. V dropped 5 bases and J dropped 8 bases, with 9 bases sitting between them. The sorted conventional CD4 T cells were gated as CD4+CD127+. Repertoires were generated with immunoSEQ multiplex PCR, while TCRdb's copy carries only in-frame clones and drops some. The sample includes 20,000 to 25,000 clones, approximately 97% of them seen just once. The chain is built from TRBV7-3 and TRBJ2-2; D ambiguous. The sequence came from a human donor with AIRE deficiency. Specimen: conventional CD4+ T cells sorted from PBMCs. In DNA form, the CDR3 reads TGTGCCAGCAGCCCTCCCTCGGGGGAGCTGTTTTTT. Its translation: CASSPPSGELFF.